Listed below are T cell receptor beta chains from one sample, sequenced in a study of T cells in Graves' hyperthyroidism and ophthalmopathy. TCRdb processed the multiplex PCR reads anew with MiXCR; each CDR3 protein has one entry. The repertoire consists of around 440,000 distinct CDR3 sequences, with approximately 14% occurring once and the leading ten covering roughly 7.7%. Specimen: blood. The origin of the receptors is a woman aged 18-29 years with Graves' hyperthyroidism. Each CDR3 is given with its conserved first and last residue. Each record gives: J gene, V gene, D gene, clone size, CDR3 DNA, CDR3 protein. D genes are given only for firm matches. Only part of the rows carry a size: once, few, many, or a class if the clone is expanded.

j_call: TRBJ2-5
v_call: TRBV7-6
d_call: TRBD2
clone_size: -
cdr3_nt: TGTGCCAGCAGCCGACCGGGGGGAGGGTCCCAAGAGACCCAGTACTTC
cdr3_aa: CASSRPGGGSQETQYF

j_call: TRBJ2-3
v_call: TRBV2
d_call: -
clone_size: many
cdr3_nt: TGTGCCAGCAGTGAATCTCAGTTTCGAAGAGCAGATACGCAGTATTTT
cdr3_aa: CASSESQFRRADTQYF

j_call: TRBJ1-2
v_call: TRBV28
d_call: -
clone_size: many
cdr3_nt: TGTGCCAGCCTCCGGGACGTCCTCCAGGGGGGCTACACCTTC
cdr3_aa: CASLRDVLQGGYTF

j_call: TRBJ2-5
v_call: TRBV20-1
d_call: TRBD2
clone_size: many
cdr3_nt: TGCAGTGCTAGTCCTAGCGGGAGGACCGGTTTCGGGGAGACCCAGTACTTC
cdr3_aa: CSASPSGRTGFGETQYF

j_call: TRBJ2-5
v_call: TRBV30
d_call: TRBD2
clone_size: once
cdr3_nt: TGTGCCTGGGGAGCGGGGGGGACCCAGTACTTC
cdr3_aa: CAWGAGGTQYF

j_call: TRBJ1-5
v_call: TRBV12-3/TRBV12-4
d_call: -
clone_size: -
cdr3_nt: TGTGCCAGCAGTTTCCCGGGACACTTAGGGGATCAGCCCCAGCATTTT
cdr3_aa: CASSFPGHLGDQPQHF

j_call: TRBJ2-2
v_call: TRBV2
d_call: -
clone_size: many
cdr3_nt: TGTGCCAGCAGTGAAGGGGGGGGCGCGAACACCGGGGAGCTGTTTTTT
cdr3_aa: CASSEGGGANTGELFF

j_call: TRBJ2-1
v_call: TRBV2
d_call: TRBD1
clone_size: many
cdr3_nt: TGTGCCAGCATCGGGACAGGGGGCCATGAGCAGTTCTTC
cdr3_aa: CASIGTGGHEQFF

j_call: TRBJ2-7
v_call: TRBV10-3
d_call: -
clone_size: few
cdr3_nt: TGTGCCATCAGTGAGTTTAGTGCGGCCGACCTCTACGAGCAGTACTTC
cdr3_aa: CAISEFSAADLYEQYF

j_call: TRBJ1-5
v_call: TRBV7-8
d_call: -
clone_size: many
cdr3_nt: TGTGCCAGCAGCTCCAGTGTTGCGGGTAGCAATCAGCCCCAGCATTTT
cdr3_aa: CASSSSVAGSNQPQHF

j_call: TRBJ2-3
v_call: TRBV12-3/TRBV12-4
d_call: -
clone_size: many
cdr3_nt: TGTGCCAGCAGCTTCCGCACAGATACGCAGTATTTT
cdr3_aa: CASSFRTDTQYF

j_call: TRBJ2-1
v_call: TRBV6-1
d_call: TRBD1
clone_size: few
cdr3_nt: TGTGCCAGCAGGCGACAGGGGTCCTACAATGAGCAGTTCTTC
cdr3_aa: CASRRQGSYNEQFF

j_call: TRBJ2-7
v_call: TRBV12-3/TRBV12-4
d_call: TRBD2
clone_size: many
cdr3_nt: TGTGCCAGCAGTATTCGACTAGCGGGTCCCTACGAGCAGTACTTC
cdr3_aa: CASSIRLAGPYEQYF

j_call: TRBJ2-1
v_call: TRBV5-1
d_call: TRBD1
clone_size: many
cdr3_nt: TGCGCCAGCAGTGCCCGTGGACAGGTGCACGACAATGAGCAGTTCTTC
cdr3_aa: CASSARGQVHDNEQFF

j_call: TRBJ1-5
v_call: TRBV2
d_call: TRBD1
clone_size: many
cdr3_nt: TGTGCCAGCAGTATGACAGGGCCTTATAGCAATCAGCCCCAGCATTTT
cdr3_aa: CASSMTGPYSNQPQHF

j_call: TRBJ2-5
v_call: TRBV7-3
d_call: -
clone_size: many
cdr3_nt: TGTGCCAGCAGCCTGAACGGCGGCACCGAGACCCAGTACTTC
cdr3_aa: CASSLNGGTETQYF

j_call: TRBJ2-5
v_call: TRBV2
d_call: TRBD1
clone_size: -
cdr3_nt: TGTGCCAGCAGCCGGGACAGGGAGAAAGAGACCCAGTACTTC
cdr3_aa: CASSRDREKETQYF

j_call: TRBJ1-4
v_call: TRBV2
d_call: -
clone_size: many
cdr3_nt: TGTGCCAGCAGTGAAGAGGGCAGGGGCACGGGAAAACTGTTTTTT
cdr3_aa: CASSEEGRGTGKLFF

j_call: TRBJ2-1
v_call: TRBV24-1
d_call: -
clone_size: many
cdr3_nt: TGTGCCACTACCGGGCCATGGACAGAGAATGAGCAGTTCTTC
cdr3_aa: CATTGPWTENEQFF

j_call: TRBJ2-2
v_call: TRBV6-1
d_call: -
clone_size: -
cdr3_nt: TGTGCCAGCAGTGAAATGGGCACCGGGGAGCTGTTTTTT
cdr3_aa: CASSEMGTGELFF

j_call: TRBJ2-3
v_call: TRBV14
d_call: -
clone_size: many
cdr3_nt: TGTGCCAGCAGCCAAGCGGCGGCGGCCCGCACAGATACGCAGTATTTT
cdr3_aa: CASSQAAAARTDTQYF

j_call: TRBJ2-7
v_call: TRBV20-1
d_call: -
clone_size: many
cdr3_nt: TGCAGTGCCCGTGGGTCGGACGCACCGCTCTACGAGCAGTACTTC
cdr3_aa: CSARGSDAPLYEQYF

j_call: TRBJ1-4
v_call: TRBV6-1
d_call: -
clone_size: many
cdr3_nt: TGTGCCAGCAGTAAGGCCAGGGGATGGGATGAAAAACTGTTTTTT
cdr3_aa: CASSKARGWDEKLFF

j_call: TRBJ2-1
v_call: TRBV29-1
d_call: -
clone_size: many
cdr3_nt: TGCAGCGTTCATGAATCGAGGGGCAATGAGCAGTTCTTC
cdr3_aa: CSVHESRGNEQFF

j_call: TRBJ2-7
v_call: TRBV28
d_call: TRBD2
clone_size: -
cdr3_nt: TGTGCCAGCACTGCCTCGGCTCAAGCGGGAGGAAACTCCTACGAGCAGTACTTC
cdr3_aa: CASTASAQAGGNSYEQYF

j_call: TRBJ2-7
v_call: TRBV13
d_call: TRBD1
clone_size: many
cdr3_nt: TGTGCCAGCAGCGCATCCGGGACAGGACCTACCTACGAGCAGTACTTC
cdr3_aa: CASSASGTGPTYEQYF

j_call: TRBJ1-5
v_call: TRBV4-2
d_call: -
clone_size: many
cdr3_nt: TGTGCCAGCAGCCAAGAACTTAAGGACGGTAGCAATCAGCCCCAGCATTTT
cdr3_aa: CASSQELKDGSNQPQHF

j_call: TRBJ2-5
v_call: TRBV4-1
d_call: -
clone_size: many
cdr3_nt: TGCGCCAGCAGCCAAGAAGGATCGGGCCGTTTTTTAGAGACCCAGTACTTC
cdr3_aa: CASSQEGSGRFLETQYF

j_call: TRBJ1-3
v_call: TRBV7-2
d_call: -
clone_size: many
cdr3_nt: TGTGCCAGCAGCAGAGCACATACCGGGGGAAACACCATATATTTT
cdr3_aa: CASSRAHTGGNTIYF

j_call: TRBJ2-1
v_call: TRBV10-3
d_call: TRBD1
clone_size: many
cdr3_nt: TGTGCCATCAGGCCGGACAGGGCCCCCAATGAGCAGTTCTTC
cdr3_aa: CAIRPDRAPNEQFF

j_call: TRBJ2-1
v_call: TRBV20-1
d_call: TRBD2
clone_size: few
cdr3_nt: TGCAGTGTTCGTAGCGGGGCTAATGAGCAGTTCTTC
cdr3_aa: CSVRSGANEQFF

j_call: TRBJ1-2
v_call: TRBV6-5
d_call: -
clone_size: -
cdr3_nt: TGTGCCAGCAGTTACTCTAGGTGGGAGAACTATGGCTACACCTTC
cdr3_aa: CASSYSRWENYGYTF

j_call: TRBJ2-7
v_call: TRBV4-1
d_call: -
clone_size: -
cdr3_nt: TGCGCCAGCAGCCATCCGGGACTCCTCAAATACGAGCAGTACTTC
cdr3_aa: CASSHPGLLKYEQYF

j_call: TRBJ2-5
v_call: TRBV5-1
d_call: -
clone_size: many
cdr3_nt: TGCGCCAGCAGCAGAGACAAGAGCCTGGGGGAGACCCAGTACTTC
cdr3_aa: CASSRDKSLGETQYF

j_call: TRBJ2-5
v_call: TRBV25-1
d_call: -
clone_size: -
cdr3_nt: TGTGCCAGCAGTGATCTTGGAGGGCTGGAGACCCAGTACTTC
cdr3_aa: CASSDLGGLETQYF

j_call: TRBJ2-1
v_call: TRBV20-1
d_call: TRBD2
clone_size: many
cdr3_nt: TGCAGTGCTAGACCTAGCGGGCGGGGGGCCTACAATGAGCAGTTCTTC
cdr3_aa: CSARPSGRGAYNEQFF

j_call: TRBJ1-5
v_call: TRBV6-1
d_call: -
clone_size: many
cdr3_nt: TGTGCCAGCAGTGAAGCGCCGTTCAATCAGCCCCAGCATTTT
cdr3_aa: CASSEAPFNQPQHF

j_call: TRBJ2-2
v_call: TRBV19
d_call: -
clone_size: many
cdr3_nt: TGTGCCGCCGAAGGCGTCAGGGGACCCGGGGAGCTGTTTTTT
cdr3_aa: CAAEGVRGPGELFF

j_call: TRBJ1-6
v_call: TRBV10-3
d_call: TRBD1
clone_size: -
cdr3_nt: TGTGCCATCAGTGGGGGACAGGGTACTAATTCACCCCTCCACTTT
cdr3_aa: CAISGGQGTNSPLHF

j_call: TRBJ2-1
v_call: TRBV7-9
d_call: -
clone_size: -
cdr3_nt: TGTGCCAGCATATCCCCTGGGGGGTCCTACAATGAGCAGTTCTTC
cdr3_aa: CASISPGGSYNEQFF

j_call: TRBJ2-2
v_call: TRBV6-1
d_call: -
clone_size: many
cdr3_nt: TGTGCCAGCAGTGAAAGCGGGTCCGGCCGGGTGAGCACCGGGGAGCTGTTTTTT
cdr3_aa: CASSESGSGRVSTGELFF

j_call: TRBJ2-7
v_call: TRBV7-3
d_call: -
clone_size: many
cdr3_nt: TGTGCCAGCAGCTTAAGGGCTAAAAGAATCTACGAGCAGTACTTC
cdr3_aa: CASSLRAKRIYEQYF

j_call: TRBJ2-3
v_call: TRBV7-8
d_call: TRBD2
clone_size: many
cdr3_nt: TGTGCCAGCAGCTTAGGGTGGCTAGCGGGGGACCCGGATACGCAGTATTTT
cdr3_aa: CASSLGWLAGDPDTQYF

j_call: TRBJ1-1
v_call: TRBV10-3
d_call: -
clone_size: once
cdr3_nt: TGTGCCATCAGTGAGAAGTTGGTGGGGCGAGGCACTGAAGCTTTCTTT
cdr3_aa: CAISEKLVGRGTEAFF

j_call: TRBJ1-2
v_call: TRBV25-1
d_call: TRBD1
clone_size: few
cdr3_nt: TGTGCCAGCAGTGAATGGACAGGGTCGGGTGGCTACACCTTC
cdr3_aa: CASSEWTGSGGYTF

j_call: TRBJ1-1
v_call: TRBV5-1
d_call: -
clone_size: many
cdr3_nt: TGCGCCAGCACCGCTATGAACACTGAAGCTTTCTTT
cdr3_aa: CASTAMNTEAFF

j_call: TRBJ2-3
v_call: TRBV24-1
d_call: -
clone_size: many
cdr3_nt: TGTGCCACCAGTGAGGACTCCGATACGCAGTATTTT
cdr3_aa: CATSEDSDTQYF